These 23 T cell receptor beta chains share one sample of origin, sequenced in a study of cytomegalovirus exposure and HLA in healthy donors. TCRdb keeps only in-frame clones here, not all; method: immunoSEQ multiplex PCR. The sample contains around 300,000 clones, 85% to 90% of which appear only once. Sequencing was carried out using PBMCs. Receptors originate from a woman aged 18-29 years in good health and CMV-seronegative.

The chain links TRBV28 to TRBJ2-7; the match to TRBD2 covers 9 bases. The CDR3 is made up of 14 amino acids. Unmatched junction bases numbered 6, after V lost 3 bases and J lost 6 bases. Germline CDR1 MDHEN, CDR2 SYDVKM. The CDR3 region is CASSLLAGFTEQYF. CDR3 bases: TGTGCCAGCAGTTTGCTAGCGGGATTTACCGAGCAGTACTTC.

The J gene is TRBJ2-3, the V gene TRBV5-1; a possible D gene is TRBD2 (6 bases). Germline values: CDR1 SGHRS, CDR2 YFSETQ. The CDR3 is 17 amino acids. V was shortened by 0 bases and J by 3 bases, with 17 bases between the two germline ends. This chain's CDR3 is CASSLAASGVGTDTQYF. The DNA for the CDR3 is TGCGCCAGCAGCTTGGCCGCGTCGGGAGTTGGTACAGATACGCAGTATTTT.

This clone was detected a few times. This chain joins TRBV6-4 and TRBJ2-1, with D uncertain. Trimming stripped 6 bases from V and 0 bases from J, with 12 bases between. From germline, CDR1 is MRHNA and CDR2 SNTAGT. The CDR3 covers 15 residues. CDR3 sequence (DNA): TGTGCCAGCAGCGCGGTAGCTGACTCCTACAATGAGCAGTTCTTC. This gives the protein CASSAVADSYNEQFF.

The CDR3 DNA is TGTGCCAGCAGCCAACGAGACAGGGCCCTGGGGGAGCTGTTTTTT. Amino acid sequence: CASSQRDRALGELFF. The chain is built from TRBV4-2 and TRBJ2-2; 7 bases fit TRBD1. This CDR3 comprises 15 residues. With 2 bases clipped from V and 8 bases from J, the junction kept 8 bases outside the gene matches. The germline V gene encodes CDR1 LGHNA and CDR2 YNFKEQ.

CDR3 in DNA: TGCGCCAGCAGCCAAGATCAAACAGGGGGCGGGTACAATGAGCAGTTCTTC. Protein sequence: CASSQDQTGGGYNEQFF. This chain connects TRBV4-1 to TRBJ2-1; 9 nucleotides match TRBD1. Trimming took 0 bases from V and 4 from J; bases not matched to a gene: 7. This CDR3 has 17 amino acids. Germline assignment: CDR1 MGHRA and CDR2 YSYEKL.

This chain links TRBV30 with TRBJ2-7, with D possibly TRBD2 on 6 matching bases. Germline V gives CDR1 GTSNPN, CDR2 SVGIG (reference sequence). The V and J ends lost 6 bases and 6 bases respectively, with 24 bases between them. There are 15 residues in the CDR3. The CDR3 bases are TGTGCCTGCCGACCCCCCCCGGGAGCGATTGGCGAGCAGTACTTC. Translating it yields CACRPPPGAIGEQYF.

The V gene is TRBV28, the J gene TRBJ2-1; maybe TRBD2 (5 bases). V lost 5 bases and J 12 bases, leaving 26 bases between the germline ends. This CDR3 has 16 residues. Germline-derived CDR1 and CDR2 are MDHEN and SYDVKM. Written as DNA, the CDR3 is TGTGCCAGCAGTCCCCCACCGGCCTTCGGGGTTGGAGGGCAGTTCTTC. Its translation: CASSPPPAFGVGGQFF. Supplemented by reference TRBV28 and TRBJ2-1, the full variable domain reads DVKVTQSSRYLVKRTGEKVFLECVQDMDHENMFWYRQDPGLGLRLIYFSYDVKMKEKGDIPEGYSVSREKKERFSLILESASTNQTSMYLCASSPPPAFGVGGQFFGPGTRLTVL.

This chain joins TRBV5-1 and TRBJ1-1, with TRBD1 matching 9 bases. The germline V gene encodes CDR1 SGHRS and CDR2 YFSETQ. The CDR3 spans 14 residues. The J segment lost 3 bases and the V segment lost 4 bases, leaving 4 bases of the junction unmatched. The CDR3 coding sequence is TGCGCCAGCAGCCCCAGACAGGGGGACACTGAAGCTTTCTTT. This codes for CASSPRQGDTEAFF. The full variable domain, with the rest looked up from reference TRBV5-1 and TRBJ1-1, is KAGVTQTPRYLIKTRGQQVTLSCSPISGHRSVSWYQQTPGQGLQFLFEYFSETQRNKGNFPGRFSGRQFSNSRSEMNVSTLELGDSALYLCASSPRQGDTEAFFGQGTRLTVV.

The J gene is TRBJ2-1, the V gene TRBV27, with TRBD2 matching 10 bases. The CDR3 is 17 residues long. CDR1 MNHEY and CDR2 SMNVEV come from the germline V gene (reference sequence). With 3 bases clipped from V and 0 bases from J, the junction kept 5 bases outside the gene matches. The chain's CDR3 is CASSFLAGAHSYNEQFF. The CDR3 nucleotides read TGTGCCAGCAGTTTTCTAGCGGGAGCCCACTCCTACAATGAGCAGTTCTTC.

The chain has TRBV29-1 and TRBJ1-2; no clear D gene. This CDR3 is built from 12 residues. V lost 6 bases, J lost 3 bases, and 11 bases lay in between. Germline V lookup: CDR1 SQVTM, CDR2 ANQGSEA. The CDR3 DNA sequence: TGCAGCGTGTTAGGAGGGTACTATGGCTACACCTTC. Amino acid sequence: CSVLGGYYGYTF.

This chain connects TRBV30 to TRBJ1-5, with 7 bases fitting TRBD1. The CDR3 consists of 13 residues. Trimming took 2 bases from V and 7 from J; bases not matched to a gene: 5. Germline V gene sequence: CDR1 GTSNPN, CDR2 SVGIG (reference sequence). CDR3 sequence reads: CAWSRRGLQPQHF. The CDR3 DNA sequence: TGTGCCTGGAGTCGGAGGGGGCTGCAGCCCCAGCATTTT.

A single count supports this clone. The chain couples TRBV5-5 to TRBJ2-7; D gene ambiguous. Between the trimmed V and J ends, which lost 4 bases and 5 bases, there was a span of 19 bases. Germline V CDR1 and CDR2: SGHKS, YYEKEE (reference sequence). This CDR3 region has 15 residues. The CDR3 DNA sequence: TGTGCCAGCAGCGCACGGCCCTTGGAGACGGACGAGCAGTACTTC. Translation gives CASSARPLETDEQYF.

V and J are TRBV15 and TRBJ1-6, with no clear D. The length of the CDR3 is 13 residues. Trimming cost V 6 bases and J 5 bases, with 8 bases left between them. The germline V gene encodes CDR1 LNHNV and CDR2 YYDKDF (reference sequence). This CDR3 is CATRKQNNSPLHF. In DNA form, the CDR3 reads TGTGCCACCAGAAAGCAAAATAATTCACCCCTCCACTTT.

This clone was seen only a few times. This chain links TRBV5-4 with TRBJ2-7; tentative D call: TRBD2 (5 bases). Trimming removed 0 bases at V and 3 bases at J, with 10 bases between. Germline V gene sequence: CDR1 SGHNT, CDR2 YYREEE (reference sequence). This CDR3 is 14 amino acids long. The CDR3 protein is CASSLGGKGYEQYF. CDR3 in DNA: TGTGCCAGCAGCTTGGGAGGGAAAGGCTACGAGCAGTACTTC.

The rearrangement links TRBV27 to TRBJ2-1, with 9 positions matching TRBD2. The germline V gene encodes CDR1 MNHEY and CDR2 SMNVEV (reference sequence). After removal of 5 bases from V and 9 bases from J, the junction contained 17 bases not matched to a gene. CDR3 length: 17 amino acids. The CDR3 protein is CASSPWGSGSNPGEQFF. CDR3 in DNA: TGTGCCAGCAGTCCGTGGGGTAGCGGGAGTAATCCTGGTGAGCAGTTCTTC.

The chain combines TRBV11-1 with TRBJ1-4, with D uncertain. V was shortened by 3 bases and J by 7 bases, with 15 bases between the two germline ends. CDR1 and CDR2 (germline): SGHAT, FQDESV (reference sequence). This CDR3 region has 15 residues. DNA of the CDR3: TGTGCCAGCAGCTTGACGGGTTTGGAGGGTGAAAAACTGTTTTTT. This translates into CASSLTGLEGEKLFF.

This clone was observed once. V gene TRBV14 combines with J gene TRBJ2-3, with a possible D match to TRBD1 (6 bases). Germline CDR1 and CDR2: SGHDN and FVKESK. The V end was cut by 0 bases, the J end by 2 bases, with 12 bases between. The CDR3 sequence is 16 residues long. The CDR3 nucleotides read TGTGCCAGCAGCCAAGACCTAGACAGGTTCACAGATACGCAGTATTTT. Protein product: CASSQDLDRFTDTQYF.

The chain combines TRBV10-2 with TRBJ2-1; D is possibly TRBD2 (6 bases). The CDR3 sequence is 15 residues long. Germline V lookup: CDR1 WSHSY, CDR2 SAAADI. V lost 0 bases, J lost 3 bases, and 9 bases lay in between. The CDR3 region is CASSESSGLYNEQFF. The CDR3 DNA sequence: TGCGCCAGCAGTGAGTCTAGCGGACTCTACAATGAGCAGTTCTTC.

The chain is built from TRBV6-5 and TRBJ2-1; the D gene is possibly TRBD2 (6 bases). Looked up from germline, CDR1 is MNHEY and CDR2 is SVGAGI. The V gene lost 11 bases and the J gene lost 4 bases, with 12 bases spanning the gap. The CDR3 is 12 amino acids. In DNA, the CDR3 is TGTGCCTCTGGTGCGGGATACAATGAGCAGTTCTTC. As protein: CASGAGYNEQFF.

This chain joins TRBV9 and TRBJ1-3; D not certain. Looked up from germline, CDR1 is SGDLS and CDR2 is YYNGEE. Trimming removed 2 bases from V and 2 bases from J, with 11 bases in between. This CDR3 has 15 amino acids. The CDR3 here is CASSVSRFTGNTIYF. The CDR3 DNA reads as TGTGCCAGCAGCGTGAGTCGGTTTACTGGAAACACCATATATTTT. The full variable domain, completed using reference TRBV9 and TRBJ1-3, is DSGVTQTPKHLITATGQRVTLRCSPRSGDLSVYWYQQSLDQGLQFLIQYYNGEERAKGNILERFSAQQFPDLHSELNLSSLELGDSALYFCASSVSRFTGNTIYFGEGSWLTVV.

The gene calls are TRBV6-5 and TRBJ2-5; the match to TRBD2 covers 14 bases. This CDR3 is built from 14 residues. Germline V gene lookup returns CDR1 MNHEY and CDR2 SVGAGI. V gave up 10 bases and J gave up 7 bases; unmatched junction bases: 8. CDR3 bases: TGTGCCACTGAGACTAGCGGGAGGGCGTTGACCCAGTACTTC. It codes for CATETSGRALTQYF.

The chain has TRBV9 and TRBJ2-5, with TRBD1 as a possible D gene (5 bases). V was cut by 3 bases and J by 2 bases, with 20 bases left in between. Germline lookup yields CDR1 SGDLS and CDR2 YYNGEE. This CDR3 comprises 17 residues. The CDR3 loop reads CASSAYPEDRAQETQYF. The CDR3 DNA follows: TGTGCCAGCAGCGCCTACCCGGAAGACAGAGCTCAAGAGACCCAGTACTTC.

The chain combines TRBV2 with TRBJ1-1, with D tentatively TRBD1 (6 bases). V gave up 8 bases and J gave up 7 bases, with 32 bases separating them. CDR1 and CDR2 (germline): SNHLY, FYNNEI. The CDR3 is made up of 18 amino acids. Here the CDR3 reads CASGGAVEWRVSSSEAFF. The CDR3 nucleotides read TGTGCCAGCGGGGGGGCGGTAGAGTGGCGGGTTTCTTCAAGTGAAGCTTTCTTT. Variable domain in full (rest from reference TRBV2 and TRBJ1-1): EPEVTQTPSHQVTQMGQEVILRCVPISNHLYFYWYRQILGQKVEFLVSFYNNEISEKSEIFDDQFSVERPDGSNFTLKIRSTKLEDSAMYFCASGGAVEWRVSSSEAFFGQGTRLTVV.